This T cell receptor (beta chain) was identified in a study of beta chain features in type 1 diabetes. Study-level findings and limits: Within each of all four CD4+ subsets, Type 1 diabetes patients had TCRB CDR3s that were moderately but significantly shorter.

Reverse transcription of all isolated RNA meant that expressed TCRB transcripts were sequenced. TCRdb's copy holds only in-frame clones and misses some; the assay was immunoSEQ multiplex PCR. The data show hundreds of thousands of clones, more than 12% seen once. The germline V gene encodes CDR1 SGHDN and CDR2 FVKESK. The CDR3 is made up of 14 amino acids. V trimming: 6 bases; J trimming: 4 bases; junction bases outside the gene matches: 7. Points on this clone: Its antigen remains unknown.

The sequencing input was naive CD4+ T cells from blood. This chain uses TRBV14 with TRBJ1-2; 8 nucleotides align to TRBD1. This TCR was sampled from a man aged 18 to 30 with type 1 diabetes. The CDR3 here is CASRRTGLGYGYTF. CDR3 nucleotide sequence: TGTGCCAGCAGAAGGACAGGGTTGGGCTATGGCTACACCTTC.